Shown below are 27 T cell receptor beta chains from a single sample sequenced in a study of cytomegalovirus exposure and HLA in healthy donors. The assay was immunoSEQ multiplex PCR, and TCRdb's table has in-frame clones only and misses some. The data contain about 180,000 clones, less than 85% of them seen just once; the ten biggest clones take up more than 15%. The specimen sequenced was PBMCs. These receptors all come from a man younger than 35 in good health and CMV-seropositive.

J is TRBJ1-5 and V is TRBV10-3; possible D gene TRBD1, 6 bases. The CDR3 runs 18 residues. The V and J ends lost 5 bases and 0 bases respectively, with 20 bases between them. The germline V gene encodes CDR1 ENHRY and CDR2 SYGVKD. The CDR3 sequence is CAISLGTGTNDSNQPQHF. The DNA of the CDR3 is TGTGCCATCAGTTTAGGTACAGGGACAAACGATAGCAATCAGCCCCAGCATTTT.

This chain links TRBV4-1 with TRBJ1-2, with a weak D call TRBD1 (5 bases). The CDR3 spans 15 residues. Germline V gene lookup returns CDR1 MGHRA and CDR2 YSYEKL. Trimming stripped 1 base from V and 5 bases from J, with 14 bases between. The CDR3 DNA reads TGCGCCAGCAGCCAAGGAACCGGGACTTCTTATGGCTACACCTTC. This codes for CASSQGTGTSYGYTF.

V gene TRBV7-8 combines with J gene TRBJ2-7, with D possibly TRBD1 on 7 matching bases. The V gene's germline CDR1 is SGHVS and CDR2 FQNEAQ. V shed 0 bases and J shed 2 bases, with 11 bases lying between them. The CDR3 totals 15 residues. The CDR3 region is CASSLARDRTYEQYF. The DNA for the CDR3 is TGTGCCAGCAGCTTAGCGCGGGACAGAACCTACGAGCAGTACTTC.

The chain uses TRBV10-1 and TRBJ1-3; D perhaps matches TRBD1 (6 bases). Germline values: CDR1 WNHNN, CDR2 SYGVQD (reference sequence). The CDR3 covers 16 residues. DNA of the CDR3: TGCGTATTATCCGGACAGATCGATTACTCTGGAAACACCATATATTTT. Translating it yields CVLSGQIDYSGNTIYF.

This chain joins TRBV5-1 and TRBJ2-3, with 7 bases identical to TRBD2. Germline V lookup: CDR1 SGHRS, CDR2 YFSETQ. The CDR3 covers 15 residues. Trimming at V came to 1 base and at J to 4 bases, leaving 6 bases not matched to a gene. The CDR3 loop reads CASSLRWEGPDTQYF. The CDR3 coding sequence is TGCGCCAGCAGCTTGAGGTGGGAGGGCCCAGATACGCAGTATTTT. Supplemented by reference TRBV5-1 and TRBJ2-3, the full variable domain reads KAGVTQTPRYLIKTRGQQVTLSCSPISGHRSVSWYQQTPGQGLQFLFEYFSETQRNKGNFPGRFSGRQFSNSRSEMNVSTLELGDSALYLCASSLRWEGPDTQYFGPGTRLTVL.

The V gene is TRBV10-2, the J gene TRBJ1-2; 9 bases agree with TRBD1. Germline values: CDR1 WSHSY, CDR2 SAAADI. This CDR3 has 13 residues. The V segment lost 5 bases and the J segment 8 bases; nucleotides outside the gene matches: 6. The CDR3 bases are TGCGCCAGCAGTTTACAGGGGGCGGACGGCTACACCTTC. It translates to CASSLQGADGYTF.

The chain has TRBV28 and TRBJ1-3; D might be TRBD1 (5 bases). Between the trimmed V and J ends, which lost 2 bases and 2 bases, there was a span of 13 bases. Germline assignment: CDR1 MDHEN and CDR2 SYDVKM. CDR3 length equals 16 residues. Written as DNA, the CDR3 is TGTGCCAGCAGTTTACTACCCCCAGGGACTGGAAACACCATATATTTT. It encodes CASSLLPPGTGNTIYF.

The CDR3 spells CANVQGNLETQYF. CDR3 sequence (DNA): TGTGCCAACGTACAGGGGAATTTGGAGACCCAGTACTTC. V usage is TRBV2 and J usage is TRBJ2-5, with 7 bases fitting TRBD1. The V and J ends lost 10 bases and 5 bases, in that order; junction bases with no gene match: 10. Germline-derived CDR1 and CDR2 are SNHLY and FYNNEI. This CDR3 spans 13 amino acids.

Only one count was recorded for this clone. This chain connects TRBV7-6 to TRBJ1-5, with D perhaps matching TRBD1 (6 bases). V was shortened by 5 bases and J by 3 bases, with 8 bases between the two germline ends. The germline V gene encodes CDR1 SGHVS and CDR2 FNYEAQ. This CDR3 is built from 13 residues. CDR3 nucleotides: TGTGCCAGCAGCCGGGACATCAATCAGCCCCAGCATTTT. Translated, it gives CASSRDINQPQHF.

V usage is TRBV28 and J usage is TRBJ1-2, with D perhaps TRBD1 (5 bases). V gave up 5 bases and J gave up 3 bases, with 13 bases separating them. This CDR3 is 14 amino acids long. The germline gives CDR1 MDHEN, CDR2 SYDVKM. CDR3 nucleotide sequence: TGTGCCAGCAGTCAAGGGCAGGGTCACTATGGCTACACCTTC. It translates to CASSQGQGHYGYTF.

The J gene is TRBJ2-5, the V gene TRBV5-1; D is perhaps TRBD2 (6 bases). Germline CDR1 reads SGHRS; CDR2 reads YFSETQ. This CDR3 comprises 16 residues. V was shortened by 4 bases and J by 2 bases, with 18 bases between the two germline ends. CDR3 coding DNA: TGCGCCAGCAGCCTCAACGGGGGACGACAACAAGAGACCCAGTACTTC. It translates to CASSLNGGRQQETQYF.

The chain uses TRBV10-1 and TRBJ2-1, with TRBD2 matching over 11 bases. Trimming cost V 2 bases and J 10 bases; bases outside gene matches: 7. The CDR3 has 15 residues. Germline CDR1 WNHNN, CDR2 SYGVQD (reference sequence). For the CDR3, the DNA is TGCGCCAGCAGTGAGCAGTTAGCGGGAGGGTCCGAGCAGTTCTTC. It translates to CASSEQLAGGSEQFF.

The chain combines TRBV30 with TRBJ1-2; 9 bases line up with TRBD1. Germline assignment: CDR1 GTSNPN and CDR2 SVGIG (reference sequence). The CDR3 has 14 amino acids. Trimming cost V 3 bases and J 6 bases; bases outside gene matches: 8. In DNA form, the CDR3 reads TGTGCCTGGAGGGCACAGGGGGCAGAGGATGGCTACACCTTC. Its protein is CAWRAQGAEDGYTF.

The CDR3 spells CASSASVGGSGEETQYF. The CDR3 bases are TGTGCCAGCAGCGCAAGTGTGGGAGGTAGCGGGGAAGAGACCCAGTACTTC. The V and J genes are TRBV9 and TRBJ2-5, with 8 bases matching TRBD2. Germline values: CDR1 SGDLS, CDR2 YYNGEE. J lost 3 bases, V lost 3 bases, and 13 bases had no gene match. The CDR3 contains 17 residues. The full variable domain, completed using reference TRBV9 and TRBJ2-5, is DSGVTQTPKHLITATGQRVTLRCSPRSGDLSVYWYQQSLDQGLQFLIQYYNGEERAKGNILERFSAQQFPDLHSELNLSSLELGDSALYFCASSASVGGSGEETQYFGPGTRLLVL.

This clone was found a few times. The rearrangement links TRBV28 to TRBJ1-1; 7 bases are shared with TRBD1. Germline lookup yields CDR1 MDHEN and CDR2 SYDVKM. The CDR3 is made up of 14 amino acids. J gave up 4 bases and V 6 bases, and 8 bases lay outside the gene matches. The CDR3 loop is CASRTTGTATEAFF. CDR3 nucleotides: TGTGCCAGCAGGACTACCGGGACAGCCACTGAAGCTTTCTTT. The full variable domain, rest sourced from reference TRBV28 and TRBJ1-1, is DVKVTQSSRYLVKRTGEKVFLECVQDMDHENMFWYRQDPGLGLRLIYFSYDVKMKEKGDIPEGYSVSREKKERFSLILESASTNQTSMYLCASRTTGTATEAFFGQGTRLTVV.

This clone was counted only a few times. J is TRBJ1-2 and V is TRBV28, with 10 bases that match TRBD1. The CDR3 is made up of 13 amino acids. The V gene's germline CDR1 is MDHEN and CDR2 SYDVKM. The V and J ends lost 3 bases and 8 bases, in that order; junction bases with no gene match: 3. CDR3 bases: TGTGCCAGCAGTTTGGGGGACAGGGGAGGCTACACCTTC. It encodes CASSLGDRGGYTF.

The chain joins TRBV5-6 to TRBJ1-2; D uncertain. Germline lookup yields CDR1 SGHDT and CDR2 YYEEEE. The CDR3 extends over 14 amino acids. Between the trimmed V and J ends, which lost 0 bases and 9 bases, there was a span of 15 bases. CDR3 sequence reads: CASSLGVGQARYTF. The CDR3 DNA reads TGTGCCAGCAGCTTGGGGGTCGGCCAGGCCCGCTACACCTTC.

J is TRBJ2-7 and V is TRBV28; 7 bases match TRBD2. The CDR3 runs to 12 residues. The ends lost 5 bases at V and 6 bases at J; junction bases unmatched: 4. Germline V gives CDR1 MDHEN, CDR2 SYDVKM. This chain's CDR3 is CASSLQRGEQYF. CDR3 coding DNA: TGTGCCAGCAGTCTCCAGCGGGGCGAGCAGTACTTC.

The chain links TRBV11-3 to TRBJ2-7; D might be TRBD1 (5 bases). Per the germline V gene, CDR1 is SGHNT and CDR2 is YENEEA. The CDR3 has 13 residues. The germline V and J ends were trimmed by 3 bases and 4 bases, with 10 bases remaining between them. The CDR3 here is CASSLGSGYEQYF. Written as DNA, the CDR3 is TGTGCCAGCAGCTTGGGATCAGGGTACGAGCAGTACTTC.

This clone appeared a few times. The gene calls are TRBV6-1 and TRBJ2-5, with 7 bases aligning to TRBD1. Germline V lookup: CDR1 MNHNS, CDR2 SASEGT. The V and J ends lost 5 bases and 1 base, in that order; junction bases with no gene match: 4. The CDR3 extends over 14 amino acids. DNA of the CDR3: TGTGCCAGCAGTTCGACAGGGCCCCAAGAGACCCAGTACTTC. This encodes CASSSTGPQETQYF.

This chain joins TRBV5-1 and TRBJ2-2, with 8 bases that match TRBD1. Trimming cost V 4 bases and J 3 bases; bases outside gene matches: 8. Germline CDR1 reads SGHRS; CDR2 reads YFSETQ. The CDR3 loop spans 16 amino acids. In nucleotides, the CDR3 is TGCGCCAGCAGCCTCGATACAGGGGGGTACACCGGGGAGCTGTTTTTT. Translated: CASSLDTGGYTGELFF.

V usage is TRBV25-1 and J usage is TRBJ1-2; 10 bases align to TRBD1. The germline V gene has CDR1 MGHDK and CDR2 SYGVNS. CDR3 length equals 15 residues. V was pared by 4 bases and J by 4 bases, with 6 bases of the junction left unmatched. CDR3 DNA: TGTGCCAGCAGTGCGGAGACAGGGGGCTTCTATGGCTACACCTTC. Translating it yields CASSAETGGFYGYTF.

The chain employs TRBV9 and TRBJ2-5; 13 positions match TRBD2. Unmatched junction bases numbered 7, after V lost 4 bases and J lost 1 base. From germline, CDR1 is SGDLS and CDR2 YYNGEE. The length of the CDR3 is 17 residues. The CDR3 spells CASSPGLAGAVQETQYF. The CDR3 region has the DNA TGTGCCAGCAGCCCCGGACTAGCGGGAGCGGTCCAAGAGACCCAGTACTTC.

The chain uses TRBV7-9 and TRBJ2-7; 11 nucleotides match TRBD2. Germline lookup yields CDR1 SEHNR and CDR2 FQNEAQ (reference sequence). Trimming took 5 bases from V and 6 from J; bases not matched to a gene: 9. The length of the CDR3 is 15 residues. The CDR3: CASSPWGLAGGEQYF. CDR3 nucleotide sequence: TGTGCCAGCAGCCCCTGGGGGCTAGCGGGAGGCGAGCAGTACTTC.

The genes are TRBV20-1 and TRBJ1-1, with a weak D call TRBD1 (5 bases). The V gene's germline CDR1 is DFQATT and CDR2 SNEGSKA (reference sequence). The V end was cut by 5 bases, the J end by 4 bases, with 8 bases between. CDR3 size: 11 residues. The CDR3 coding sequence is TGCAGTGCTGCAGGGTTCACTGAAGCTTTCTTT. This codes for CSAAGFTEAFF.

The genes are TRBV7-9 and TRBJ1-2; 8 bases fit TRBD1. This CDR3 has 13 residues. The V gene end was trimmed by 10 bases and the J gene end by 7 bases; junction bases not matched to a gene: 11. Germline CDR1 reads SEHNR; CDR2 reads FQNEAQ (reference sequence). The CDR3 region is CATRTGTESGYTF. The CDR3 nucleotides are TGTGCCACCAGGACAGGGACGGAAAGTGGCTACACCTTC.

V gene TRBV7-9 combines with J gene TRBJ1-2, with 8 bases aligning to TRBD1. The ends lost 5 bases at V and 5 bases at J; junction bases unmatched: 16. The germline CDR1 and CDR2 sequences are SEHNR and FQNEAQ (reference sequence). There are 17 residues in the CDR3. As DNA, the CDR3 is TGTGCCAGCAGCCCCCTTCGTCCGCGACAGGGGCAGTATGGCTACACCTTC. Encoded protein: CASSPLRPRQGQYGYTF. The full variable domain, its missing parts supplied by reference TRBV7-9 and TRBJ1-2, is DTGVSQNPRHKITKRGQNVTFRCDPISEHNRLYWYRQTLGQGPEFLTYFQNEAQLEKSRLLSDRFSAERPKGSFSTLEIQRTEQGDSAMYLCASSPLRPRQGQYGYTFGSGTRLTVV.